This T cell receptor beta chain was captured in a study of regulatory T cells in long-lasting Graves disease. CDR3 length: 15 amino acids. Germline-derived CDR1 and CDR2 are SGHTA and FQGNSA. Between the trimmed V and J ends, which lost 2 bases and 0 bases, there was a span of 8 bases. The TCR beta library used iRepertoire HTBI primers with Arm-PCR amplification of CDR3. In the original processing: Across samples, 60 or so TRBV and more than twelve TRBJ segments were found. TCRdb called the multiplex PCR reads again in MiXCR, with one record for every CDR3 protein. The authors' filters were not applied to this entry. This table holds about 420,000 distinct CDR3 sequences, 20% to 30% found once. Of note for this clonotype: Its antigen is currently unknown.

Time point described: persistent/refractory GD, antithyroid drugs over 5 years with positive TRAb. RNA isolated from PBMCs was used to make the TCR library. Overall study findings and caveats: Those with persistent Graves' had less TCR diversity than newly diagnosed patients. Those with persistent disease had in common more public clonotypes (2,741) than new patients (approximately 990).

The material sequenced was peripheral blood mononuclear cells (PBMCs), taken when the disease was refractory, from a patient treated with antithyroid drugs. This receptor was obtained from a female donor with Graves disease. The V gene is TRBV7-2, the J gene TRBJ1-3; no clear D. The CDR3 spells CASSLMASSGNTIYF. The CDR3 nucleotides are TGTGCCAGCAGCTTAATGGCCAGCTCTGGAAACACCATATATTTT.